This T cell receptor (beta chain) was retrieved from a study of CD8+CD57+ T cells in acquired aplastic anemia. The study profiled TCR beta VDJ and CDR3 using genomic DNA as template. From the reads, TCRdb called clonotypes with MiXCR, one entry per CDR3 protein. The table records tens of thousands of distinct CDR3 sequences, over 60% of them present only once. The V end was cut by 6 bases, the J end by 4 bases, with 15 bases between. The CDR3 extends over 14 amino acids. Germline V lookup: CDR1 MGHDK, CDR2 SYGVNS. With respect to this clonotype: Its antigen is still unknown.

Overall study findings and caveats: Almost 30 shared CD8+ CDR3s appeared highly expressed within patients' immunodominant clones. The study found no significant CD8+ Simpson's diversity difference between patients and controls.

The sequence derives from a human donor in good health, serving as a control. The rearrangement joins TRBV25-1 to TRBJ2-5, with D perhaps matching TRBD1 or TRBD2 (6 bases each). The sequenced sample was sorted CD4+, CD8+, or CD8+CD57+ T cells (not recorded which) from PBMCs. CDR3 in amino acids: CASSLRGPGETQYF. In nucleotides, the CDR3 is TGTGCCAGCAGCTTACGGGGGCCGGGAGAGACCCAGTACTTC. Filled out from reference TRBV25-1 and TRBJ2-5, the complete variable domain reads EADIYQTPRYLVIGTGKKITLECSQTMGHDKMYWYQQDPGMELHLIHYSYGVNSTEKGDLSSESTVSRIRTEHFPLTLESARPSHTSQYLCASSLRGPGETQYFGPGTRLLVL.